A single sample gave rise to the 21 T cell receptor beta chains below, sequenced in a study of cytomegalovirus exposure and HLA in healthy donors. 60 Vbeta and 13 Jbeta primers were used in PCR. Measured with immunoSEQ multiplex PCR; TCRdb has only the in-frame clones, and not every one. Here the sample spans 80,000 to 100,000 clones, 55% to 70% being singletons. Material for sequencing was PBMCs. These receptors came from a woman in her thirties or forties in good health and CMV-seropositive.

The rearrangement links TRBV19 to TRBJ2-5, with 9 bases fitting TRBD2. J was trimmed by 2 bases and V by 4 bases; bases with no gene match: 5. The CDR3 loop spans 15 amino acids. Germline values: CDR1 LNHDA, CDR2 SQIVND (reference sequence). CDR3 protein: CASSSLTSGQETQYF. CDR3 DNA: TGTGCCAGTAGTAGTCTGACTAGCGGACAAGAGACCCAGTACTTC. Drawing the rest from reference TRBV19 and TRBJ2-5, the complete variable domain is DGGITQSPKYLFRKEGQNVTLSCEQNLNHDAMYWYRQDPGQGLRLIYYSQIVNDFQKGDIAEGYSVSREKKESFPLTVTSAQKNPTAFYLCASSSLTSGQETQYFGPGTRLLVL.

The chain carries TRBV6-1 and TRBJ1-2; 10 nucleotides match TRBD1. Germline CDR1 is MNHNS and CDR2 is SASEGT. The trim removed 6 bases at V and 6 bases at J, leaving 10 bases unmatched. This CDR3 is built from 15 residues. Here the CDR3 DNA reads TGTGCCAGCAGACAATCTAGGACAGGGGGAGATGGCTACACCTTC. This sequence encodes CASRQSRTGGDGYTF.

This clone was counted between two and nine times. The CDR3: CASSPGERPNEQFF. CDR3 DNA: TGTGCCAGCAGCCCAGGGGAGCGTCCAAATGAGCAGTTCTTC. V usage is TRBV14 and J usage is TRBJ2-1, with a weak D call TRBD1 (6 bases). This CDR3 has 14 residues. CDR1 is SGHDN and CDR2 is FVKESK in the germline V gene. The V end lost 4 bases, the J end lost 7 bases, and 14 bases lay between the germline ends.

The rearrangement links TRBV30 to TRBJ1-1; a weak D match, TRBD1 (6 bases). This CDR3 contains 12 residues. The V gene's germline CDR1 is GTSNPN and CDR2 SVGIG (reference sequence). Trimming pared 4 bases from V and 8 bases from J, leaving 14 bases between. CDR3 coding DNA: TGTGCCTGGAATGGGGCAGGGGACGAAGCTTTCTTT. Protein: CAWNGAGDEAFF.

The rearrangement joins TRBV7-9 to TRBJ1-5; D is possibly TRBD1 (5 bases). Trimming pared 1 base from V and 0 bases from J, leaving 7 bases between. This CDR3 comprises 15 residues. Germline V gene lookup returns CDR1 SEHNR and CDR2 FQNEAQ (reference sequence). CDR3 DNA sequence: TGTGCCAGCAGCTTAGAAGGGGATAGCAATCAGCCCCAGCATTTT. It specifies CASSLEGDSNQPQHF.

The CDR3 bases are TGTGCCAGCAGTTTTCTCCTGGGACAGACCGAAGCTTTCTTT. Translating gives CASSFLLGQTEAFF. The chain is built from TRBV6-1 and TRBJ1-1; 7 bases are shared with TRBD1. V gave up 5 bases and J gave up 8 bases; unmatched junction bases: 11. The V gene's germline CDR1 is MNHNS and CDR2 SASEGT. The CDR3 totals 14 residues.

CDR3 in amino acids: CASSFPLAGRYGYTF. The CDR3 DNA reads TGTGCCAGCAGTTTCCCCCTCGCAGGGCGATATGGCTACACCTTC. The chain carries TRBV28 and TRBJ1-2; TRBD1 is a possible D gene (5 bases). The CDR3 is 15 residues long. Trimming pared 3 bases from V and 5 bases from J, leaving 16 bases between. CDR1 and CDR2 (germline): MDHEN, SYDVKM.

This clone appeared a single time. The V gene is TRBV11-2, the J gene TRBJ2-1; TRBD2 aligns across 10 bases. CDR1 is SGHAT, CDR2 FQNNGV, per germline. This CDR3 has 18 residues. V dropped 4 bases and J dropped 7; count of bases not matched to a gene: 16. CDR3 in amino acids: CASSSPVGASGSSNEQFF. For the CDR3, the DNA is TGTGCCAGCAGCTCACCGGTCGGGGCTAGCGGGAGTAGTAATGAGCAGTTCTTC.

The CDR3: CASSCRLSSGSSYNEQFF. CDR3 DNA: TGTGCCAGCAGTTGCCGACTATCGAGCGGAAGCTCCTACAATGAGCAGTTCTTC. V is TRBV6-8 and J is TRBJ2-1; the D gene is possibly TRBD2 (5 bases). With 4 bases removed from V and 0 bases from J, the gap between germline ends came to 19 bases. CDR3 size: 18 residues. Germline V lookup: CDR1 MNHGY, CDR2 SAAAGT.

The V call is TRBV10-3, the J call TRBJ1-5, with TRBD1 matching over 9 bases. CDR3 length: 15 residues. V was pared by 10 bases and J by 0 bases, with 7 bases of the junction left unmatched. Germline CDR1 ENHRY, CDR2 SYGVKD. The CDR3 DNA reads TGTGCCAGCCGGGACAGGGAAAATAGCAATCAGCCCCAGCATTTT. Translating it yields CASRDRENSNQPQHF.

The chain couples TRBV7-2 to TRBJ1-1; 8 bases line up with TRBD1. CDR3 length equals 14 residues. Germline values: CDR1 SGHTA, CDR2 FQGNSA. V trimming: 6 bases; J trimming: 12 bases; junction bases outside the gene matches: 15. DNA of the CDR3: TGTGCCAGCAGTCCAAATCAGGGGGCGAGAGGTACTTTCTTT. This sequence encodes CASSPNQGARGTFF.

The chain joins TRBV7-2 to TRBJ1-4; TRBD1 agrees at 7 bases. The CDR3 sequence is 15 residues long. Germline V gene lookup returns CDR1 SGHTA and CDR2 FQGNSA. After removal of 5 bases from V and 4 bases from J, the junction contained 7 bases not matched to a gene. The CDR3 sequence: CASSGSGTVNEKLFF. The CDR3 DNA follows: TGTGCCAGCAGCGGATCCGGGACAGTTAATGAAAAACTGTTTTTT.

The rearrangement uses TRBV11-2 and TRBJ2-3; no clear D. CDR3 length: 15 amino acids. V was clipped by 5 bases and J by 4 bases, with 16 bases between them. Per the germline V gene, CDR1 is SGHAT and CDR2 is FQNNGV. The CDR3 reads CASSDLGYSADTQYF. CDR3 in DNA: TGTGCCAGCAGCGATCTCGGGTATTCGGCAGATACGCAGTATTTT.

This chain uses TRBV19 with TRBJ2-3, with 10 nucleotides matching TRBD1. V gave up 4 bases and J gave up 3 bases; unmatched junction bases: 10. This CDR3 has 17 residues. From germline, CDR1 is LNHDA and CDR2 SQIVND (reference sequence). The CDR3 DNA reads TGTGCCAGTAGTAGTGAGGGACAGGGGAGAGGAACAGATACGCAGTATTTT. This translates into CASSSEGQGRGTDTQYF.

The chain employs TRBV2 and TRBJ2-3; D might be TRBD1 (5 bases). The V gene's germline CDR1 is SNHLY and CDR2 FYNNEI. Trimming took 6 bases from V and 1 from J, leaving 11 bases between them. The CDR3 runs to 14 residues. The CDR3 sequence: CASSGQPGTDTQYF. The CDR3 nucleotides read TGTGCCAGCAGCGGACAACCCGGCACAGATACGCAGTATTTT.

This clone was seen a single time. The chain uses TRBV6-5 and TRBJ1-5; TRBD1 is a possible D gene (6 bases). Trimming took 6 bases from V and 5 from J, leaving 14 bases between them. The CDR3 covers 14 residues. CDR1 is MNHEY, CDR2 SVGAGI, per germline. CDR3 sequence reads: CASRKRGGHQPQHF. The CDR3 region has the DNA TGTGCCAGCAGGAAAAGGGGGGGGCATCAGCCCCAGCATTTT.

The CDR3 coding sequence is TGTGCCTGGGGACAGGGAGGGGATACGCAGTATTTT. The encoded protein is CAWGQGGDTQYF. J is TRBJ2-3 and V is TRBV30, with a weak D call TRBD1 (8 bases). The CDR3 totals 12 residues. The germline CDR1 and CDR2 sequences are GTSNPN and SVGIG (reference sequence). Trimming took 5 bases from V and 6 from J, leaving 12 bases between them.

The CDR3 DNA sequence: TGTGCCATCAGCCCGGGAACTACCTATGGCTACACCTTC. Its translation: CAISPGTTYGYTF. The chain couples TRBV10-3 to TRBJ1-2; D not resolved. The V gene lost 6 bases and the J gene lost 4 bases, with 12 bases spanning the gap. The V gene's germline CDR1 is ENHRY and CDR2 SYGVKD. The CDR3 runs 13 residues.

This chain connects TRBV27 to TRBJ2-5, with 9 bases lining up with TRBD1. Trimming removed 6 bases from V and 1 base from J; junction bases left unmatched: 6. This CDR3 spans 15 amino acids. Germline CDR1 MNHEY, CDR2 SMNVEV (reference sequence). CDR3 amino acids: CASSAGQGSQETQYF. CDR3 DNA sequence: TGTGCCAGCAGCGCCGGACAGGGGAGCCAAGAGACCCAGTACTTC.

V and J are TRBV18 and TRBJ1-1, with 7 bases lining up with TRBD1. This CDR3 is 13 amino acids long. With 2 bases clipped from V and 8 bases from J, the junction kept 5 bases outside the gene matches. Germline V gene sequence: CDR1 KGHSH, CDR2 LQKENI. This chain's CDR3 is CASSPDRETEAFF. The CDR3, as DNA: TGTGCCAGCTCACCAGACAGGGAAACCGAAGCTTTCTTT.

CDR3 sequence reads: CASRYRAGETEAFF. Written as DNA, the CDR3 is TGTGCCAGCAGATACAGGGCAGGGGAGACTGAAGCTTTCTTT. The chain uses TRBV7-9 and TRBJ1-1; possible D gene TRBD1, 6 bases. CDR3 length: 14 amino acids. V was cut by 6 bases and J by 5 bases, with 16 bases left in between. CDR1 SEHNR and CDR2 FQNEAQ come from the germline V gene (reference sequence).